One sample yielded the 22 T cell receptor beta chains listed below, sequenced in a study of T cells in Graves' hyperthyroidism and ophthalmopathy. RNA transcripts were the template for amplifying TCR beta CDR3 regions. First-round RT-PCR of the TCR CDR3 relied on the HTBI primer set. TCRdb re-derived calls from the multiplex PCR reads in MiXCR, one entry per CDR3 protein. This table holds 650,000 to 800,000 distinct CDR3 sequences, about 45% found once. Sequenced: peripheral blood or thyroid tissue (not recorded which). The receptors were gathered from an adult man with Graves' disease, either hyperthyroidism or ophthalmopathy (not recorded which).

The rearrangement uses TRBV2 and TRBJ1-6; D may be TRBD1 (5 bases). Germline V gene sequence: CDR1 SNHLY, CDR2 FYNNEI. V was pared by 7 bases and J by 0 bases, with 10 bases between. The CDR3 totals 15 residues. CDR3 in DNA: TGTGCCAGCAATCAGGGAAGCTCCTATAATTCACCCCTCCACTTT. Amino acids: CASNQGSSYNSPLHF.

This chain uses TRBV2 with TRBJ1-5; possibly TRBD1 for D (5 bases). Trimming removed 8 bases at V and 1 base at J, with 21 bases between. CDR3 length equals 17 residues. Germline V CDR1 and CDR2: SNHLY, FYNNEI. CDR3 DNA: TGTGCCAGCTCACCACGTTCGGGGCCAGAAAGCAATCAGCCCCAGCATTTT. Protein: CASSPRSGPESNQPQHF.

The count of this clonotype is one. In DNA, the CDR3 is TGTGCCAGCAGCTTGCCCGACAGAGTATGGGACTATGGCTACACCTTC. Protein product: CASSLPDRVWDYGYTF. This chain joins TRBV7-8 and TRBJ1-2; the D gene is possibly TRBD1 (5 bases). The CDR3 is 16 amino acids. Between the trimmed V and J ends, which lost 3 bases and 3 bases, there was a span of 17 bases. Germline CDR1 SGHVS, CDR2 FQNEAQ.

With respect to this clonotype: A much larger clone differs from this one at a single base, so this may be a read error. The chain couples TRBV6-1 to TRBJ1-4; the match to TRBD1 covers 8 bases. Germline V gives CDR1 MNHNS, CDR2 SASEGT. The CDR3 runs to 15 residues. V trimming: 4 bases; J trimming: 10 bases; junction bases outside the gene matches: 11. The CDR3 DNA sequence: TGTGCCAGCAGTGCGACAGACAGGGGTCTTGGAAAACTGTTTTTT. Its translation is CASSATDRGLGKLFF.

This clonotype showed up just a few times. This chain connects TRBV6-5 to TRBJ1-6, with TRBD1 matching over 7 bases. Trimming cost V 5 bases and J 7 bases; bases outside gene matches: 8. This CDR3 region has 15 residues. CDR1 is MNHEY and CDR2 is SVGAGI in the germline V gene. The CDR3: CASSERGGENSPLHF. For the CDR3, the DNA is TGTGCCAGCAGTGAAAGAGGGGGCGAAAATTCACCCCTCCACTTT.

The chain carries TRBV7-9 and TRBJ1-5; tentative D call: TRBD1 (5 bases). Germline CDR1 SEHNR, CDR2 FQNEAQ (reference sequence). V lost 5 bases and J lost 15, with 23 bases in between. This CDR3 spans 14 amino acids. The CDR3 DNA reads as TGTGCCAGCAGCGACCGACAGCGGGACGAGCACGCGCATTTT. This encodes CASSDRQRDEHAHF.

In this sample, this clonotype turned up many times. The chain links TRBV7-9 to TRBJ1-3; 7 nucleotides match TRBD1. This CDR3 comprises 13 residues. V was clipped by 9 bases and J by 0 bases; unmatched bases: 2. CDR1 and CDR2 (germline): SEHNR, FQNEAQ (reference sequence). The CDR3 DNA reads TGTGCCAGGGGGGACAGCTCTGGAAACACCATATATTTT. It translates to CARGDSSGNTIYF.

The J gene is TRBJ1-3, the V gene TRBV7-2, with D perhaps TRBD1 (5 bases). Trimming removed 3 bases from V and 0 bases from J, with 21 bases in between. Germline CDR1 and CDR2: SGHTA and FQGNSA. The CDR3 is 19 residues long. The CDR3 loop reads CASSFPSATGRRSGNTIYF. The CDR3 DNA is TGTGCCAGCAGCTTCCCGTCGGCAACAGGACGACGCTCTGGAAACACCATATATTTT.

Points on this clonotype: A read error is possible here, since a much larger clone lies one base away. The chain links TRBV6-1 to TRBJ1-2; D unresolved. CDR1 is MNHNS, CDR2 SASEGT, per germline. The CDR3 consists of 13 residues. The V end was cut by 0 bases, the J end by 7 bases, with 9 bases between. The CDR3: CASSEASRLGYTF. For the CDR3, the DNA is TGTGCCAGCAGTGAAGCATCCAGGCTTGGCTACACCTTC.

This sequence joins TRBV12-3 or TRBV12-4 and TRBJ1-4; D is unclear. V shed 6 bases and J shed 12 bases, with 14 bases lying between them. The CDR3 runs to 12 residues. CDR3 sequence (DNA): TGTGCCAGCAGCCCGACCGACTGGGAACTGTTTTTT. This translates into CASSPTDWELFF.

This clonotype was counted ten times or more. The chain's CDR3 is CASSYGGRNQPQHF. The CDR3 region has the DNA TGTGCCAGCAGCTACGGGGGCCGCAATCAGCCCCAGCATTTT. The chain carries TRBV5-6 and TRBJ1-5; D might be TRBD1 (6 bases). This CDR3 is built from 14 residues. V shed 3 bases and J shed 2 bases, with 9 bases lying between them. Looked up from germline, CDR1 is SGHDT and CDR2 is YYEEEE.

This clonotype appeared many times. One junction end does not reproduce the germline sequence, and a read error may be involved. The chain has TRBV28 and TRBJ1-4; D remains ambiguous. CDR3 length: 12 residues. Germline V gene sequence: CDR1 MDHEN, CDR2 SYDVKM. This CDR3 reads CASSSLEDRAVF. CDR3 coding DNA: TGTGCCAGCAGTTCCCTCGAGGATCGGGCAGTTTTT.

This sequence joins TRBV25-1 and TRBJ1-1, with a tentative D call TRBD1 (5 bases). Germline-derived CDR1 and CDR2 are MGHDK and SYGVNS. The CDR3 totals 14 residues. V was clipped by 3 bases and J by 2 bases, with 10 bases between them. The CDR3: CASSDQGPNTEAFF. In nucleotides, the CDR3 is TGTGCCAGCAGTGACCAGGGTCCTAACACTGAAGCTTTCTTT. The entire variable domain, with the rest obtained from reference TRBV25-1 and TRBJ1-1, is as follows: EADIYQTPRYLVIGTGKKITLECSQTMGHDKMYWYQQDPGMELHLIHYSYGVNSTEKGDLSSESTVSRIRTEHFPLTLESARPSHTSQYLCASSDQGPNTEAFFGQGTRLTVV.

This clonotype has just a few counts. The rearrangement uses TRBV7-8 and TRBJ1-1; possibly TRBD1 for D (6 bases). Germline CDR1 SGHVS, CDR2 FQNEAQ. The CDR3 is 14 amino acids. V was pared by 1 base and J by 8 bases, with 14 bases between. The CDR3 DNA reads TGTGCCAGCAGCTTAGGCGGCGGTGGGGGCGAAGCTTTCTTT. Protein sequence: CASSLGGGGGEAFF.

The CDR3 loop is CSAITRLAGGSYEQYF. In DNA form, the CDR3 reads TGCAGCGCTATAACCCGTCTAGCGGGGGGCTCCTACGAGCAGTACTTC. V gene TRBV29-1 combines with J gene TRBJ2-7; 11 bases fit TRBD2. This CDR3 region has 16 residues. The V gene end was trimmed by 7 bases and the J gene end by 0 bases; junction bases not matched to a gene: 11. CDR1 SQVTM and CDR2 ANQGSEA come from the germline V gene.

The V and J genes are TRBV10-3 and TRBJ2-1; D not certain. Looked up from germline, CDR1 is ENHRY and CDR2 is SYGVKD. Trimming took off 0 bases at V and 4 bases at J, with 10 bases between the two ends. This CDR3 contains 15 residues. In DNA form, the CDR3 reads TGTGCCATCAGTGAGTCGAGGAAGCAGTACAATGAGCAGTTCTTC. It encodes CAISESRKQYNEQFF.

J is TRBJ2-7 and V is TRBV24-1; 7 bases are a match to TRBD1. Germline-derived CDR1 and CDR2 are KGHDR and SFDVKD. The CDR3 loop spans 14 amino acids. J was trimmed by 2 bases and V by 2 bases; bases with no gene match: 2. This chain's CDR3 is CATSDWDRAYEQYF. Written as DNA, the CDR3 is TGTGCCACCAGTGATTGGGACAGAGCCTACGAGCAGTACTTC.

J is TRBJ1-2 and V is TRBV19, with TRBD1 identical over 7 bases. This CDR3 is 13 amino acids long. V trimming: 1 base; J trimming: 5 bases; junction bases outside the gene matches: 1. Germline loops: CDR1 LNHDA, CDR2 SQIVND (reference sequence). CDR3 amino acids: CASSIGQGYGYTF. The DNA of the CDR3 is TGTGCCAGTAGTATAGGACAGGGTTATGGCTACACCTTC.

There are a few counts of this clonotype. The chain links TRBV10-3 to TRBJ1-6, with D hard to call. This CDR3 comprises 14 residues. The germline V and J ends were trimmed by 10 bases and 7 bases, with 17 bases remaining between them. Germline V lookup: CDR1 ENHRY, CDR2 SYGVKD. The CDR3 DNA reads as TGTGCCACCCAGCGGGAGGCGAGGAATTCACCCCTCCACTTT. Translating gives CATQREARNSPLHF.

CDR3 amino acids: CASSSTGLDTQYF. CDR3 sequence (DNA): TGTGCCAGCAGCTCAACAGGGTTGGATACGCAGTATTTT. The gene calls are TRBV7-8 and TRBJ2-3, with D maybe TRBD1 (6 bases). V was clipped by 4 bases and J by 6 bases, with 11 bases between them. The CDR3 is 13 residues long. Germline CDR1 reads SGHVS; CDR2 reads FQNEAQ.

This clonotype appeared many times. The gene calls are TRBV7-8 and TRBJ1-6; tentatively, D is TRBD1 (5 bases). This CDR3 region has 14 residues. The germline gives CDR1 SGHVS, CDR2 FQNEAQ. Trimming pared 5 bases from V and 9 bases from J, leaving 14 bases between. The CDR3 protein is CASSPGTPGSPLHF. Here the CDR3 DNA reads TGTGCCAGCAGCCCCGGGACCCCTGGTTCACCCCTCCACTTT.

The table lists this clonotype with many counts. The genes are TRBV7-9 and TRBJ1-2; 7 nucleotides line up with TRBD1. Germline values: CDR1 SEHNR, CDR2 FQNEAQ (reference sequence). The CDR3 extends over 15 amino acids. The trim removed 5 bases at V and 3 bases at J, leaving 9 bases unmatched. The CDR3 here is CASSTVQGFDYGYTF. The CDR3 DNA is TGTGCCAGCAGCACGGTACAGGGGTTTGACTATGGCTACACCTTC.